This is a list of T cell receptor beta chains from one sample in a study of cytomegalovirus exposure and HLA in healthy donors. Data came from immunoSEQ multiplex PCR; TCRdb stores just in-frame clones and leaves some out. The table shows over 150,000 clones, with 85% occurring only once. The sequenced sample was PBMCs. The receptors shown here come from a man between 18 and 29 years old in good health and CMV-seropositive. CDR3s include the opening cysteine and the closing phenylalanine or tryptophan. Each record gives: V gene, J gene, D gene, clone size, CDR3 protein, CDR3 DNA. A D gene is named only where the DNA matches it firmly. Size tells how often a clone was seen (once, few, many) or the class of an expanded clone, and some rows leave it out.

>TRBV2|TRBJ2-1|-|-
CASLRPSDLNSYNEQFF
TGTGCCAGCTTGAGACCGAGCGACTTAAACTCCTACAATGAGCAGTTCTTC
>TRBV6-1|TRBJ1-2|TRBD1|-
CASRNPGTEYGYTF
TGTGCCAGCAGGAACCCCGGGACAGAATATGGCTACACCTTC
>TRBV30|TRBJ1-2|-|-
CAWSWGQTVGGYTF
TGTGCCTGGAGTTGGGGCCAGACAGTTGGGGGCTACACCTTC
>TRBV4-2|TRBJ2-7|-|-
CASSPGDTSYEQYF
TGTGCCAGCAGCCCAGGCGACACCTCCTACGAGCAGTACTTC
>TRBV6-5|TRBJ1-1|TRBD1|once
CASSSGQGYTEAFF
TGTGCCAGCAGTTCCGGACAGGGCTACACTGAAGCTTTCTTT
>TRBV27|TRBJ2-7|TRBD1|many
CASSFSRTGSLFYEQYF
TGTGCCAGCAGCTTTTCTCGGACAGGGTCTTTGTTCTACGAGCAGTACTTC
>TRBV6-1|TRBJ2-3|-|-
CASFVRDSNTDTQYF
TGTGCCAGCTTTGTCCGAGACAGTAACACAGATACGCAGTATTTT
>TRBV30|TRBJ1-4|-|once
CAWSEGRGREKLFF
TGTGCCTGGAGTGAGGGGAGGGGTAGGGAAAAACTGTTTTTT
>TRBV7-6|TRBJ1-6|-|-
CASSLAGGEFNSPLHF
TGTGCCAGCAGCTTAGCGGGGGGGGAGTTCAATTCACCCCTCCACTTT
>TRBV6-1|TRBJ1-2|TRBD1|many
CASSVTGGEDYGYTF
TGTGCCAGCAGTGTCACAGGGGGCGAGGACTATGGCTACACCTTC
>TRBV9|TRBJ2-3|-|-
CASSPRTRSSTDTQYF
TGTGCCAGCAGCCCCCGGACTCGATCTAGCACAGATACGCAGTATTTT
>TRBV6-5|TRBJ2-3|-|-
CASQGTGGLPDTQYF
TGTGCCAGCCAGGGGACGGGTGGACTCCCAGATACGCAGTATTTT
>TRBV4-1|TRBJ2-7|TRBD2|-
CASSQETGTSGVAYEQYF
TGCGCCAGCAGCCAAGAAACAGGGACTAGCGGGGTCGCCTACGAGCAGTACTTC
>TRBV30|TRBJ1-2|TRBD1|few
CAWRGTGSYGYTF
TGTGCCTGGAGAGGGACAGGGTCTTATGGCTACACCTTC
>TRBV19|TRBJ2-7|-|-
CATRDTAYEQYF
TGTGCCACCCGGGACACGGCCTACGAGCAGTACTTC
>TRBV5-8|TRBJ1-1|-|-
CASSLRGNTEAFF
TGTGCCAGCAGCTTGCGGGGGAACACTGAAGCTTTCTTT
>TRBV30|TRBJ2-5|TRBD2|-
CAWSPGRGETQYF
TGTGCCTGGAGCCCAGGGAGGGGAGAGACCCAGTACTTC
>TRBV5-1|TRBJ2-7|TRBD2|-
CASSLVAGGYEQYF
TGCGCCAGCAGCTTGGTCGCGGGAGGCTACGAGCAGTACTTC
>TRBV19|TRBJ1-1|-|-
CASRSTGMNTEAFF
TGTGCCAGTCGAAGCACAGGGATGAACACTGAAGCTTTCTTT
>TRBV1|TRBJ1-1|-|-
CTSSILGQPSSAFF
TGCACCAGCAGTATATTGGGACAACCGTCTTCAGCTTTCTTT
>TRBV4-1|TRBJ2-1|TRBD2|once
CASSHAFRGSYNEQFF
TGCGCCAGCAGCCACGCCTTTCGCGGGAGTTACAATGAGCAGTTCTTC
>TRBV7-3|TRBJ2-2|-|-
CASSLARNTGELFF
TGTGCCAGCAGCTTAGCCAGAAACACCGGGGAGCTGTTTTTT
>TRBV5-1|TRBJ1-2|TRBD1|-
CASSPLPGQAYGYTF
TGCGCCAGCAGCCCCTTACCCGGACAGGCCTATGGCTACACCTTC
>TRBV19|TRBJ2-3|-|-
CASSPRLERYTDTQYF
TGTGCCAGTAGTCCCAGACTCGAGAGGTACACAGATACGCAGTATTTT
>TRBV30|TRBJ2-1|-|-
CAWSRGSSYNEQFF
TGTGCCTGGAGCAGGGGCAGCTCCTACAATGAGCAGTTCTTC
>TRBV2|TRBJ2-5|-|-
CASITEGGEETQYF
TGTGCCAGCATTACTGAGGGGGGGGAAGAGACCCAGTACTTC
>TRBV19|TRBJ2-7|TRBD1|-
CASSMDRPYEQYF
TGTGCCAGTAGTATGGACAGGCCCTACGAGCAGTACTTC
>TRBV6-5|TRBJ2-7|TRBD1|-
CASSPLTGNHEQYF
TGTGCCAGCAGCCCTCTGACAGGGAACCACGAGCAGTACTTC
>TRBV4-1|TRBJ1-1|-|-
CASSQVRGYNTEAFF
TGCGCCAGCAGCCAAGTAAGGGGCTATAACACTGAAGCTTTCTTT
>TRBV28|TRBJ1-1|-|-
CASSLGGRGLGTEAFF
TGTGCCAGCAGTTTGGGGGGGAGGGGACTCGGCACTGAAGCTTTCTTT
>TRBV5-6|TRBJ2-1|-|-
CASSLVQENEQFF
TGTGCCAGCAGCTTGGTACAGGAGAATGAGCAGTTCTTC
>TRBV25-1|TRBJ1-2|TRBD1|once
CASSESGDRVGYGYTF
TGTGCCAGCAGTGAATCCGGAGACAGGGTAGGGTATGGCTACACCTTC
>TRBV5-4|TRBJ2-5|-|-
CASSSALAGETQYF
TGTGCCAGCAGCTCCGCCCTGGCCGGGGAGACCCAGTACTTC
>TRBV28|TRBJ2-2|TRBD2|-
CASSSTSGRVNTGELFF
TGTGCCAGCAGCTCCACTAGCGGGAGAGTCAACACCGGGGAGCTGTTTTTT
>TRBV5-1|TRBJ1-2|TRBD1|-
CASSLGQGQLSYGYTF
TGCGCCAGCAGCTTGGGACAGGGACAGCTAAGCTATGGCTACACCTTC
>TRBV5-8|TRBJ2-6|-|-
CASSLGHRAGANVLTF
TGTGCCAGCAGCTTGGGCCACCGGGCTGGGGCCAACGTCCTGACTTTC
>TRBV30|TRBJ2-2|TRBD2|-
CAWSRTSGRIRPGELFF
TGTGCCTGGAGTCGGACTAGCGGGAGGATCCGTCCCGGGGAGCTGTTTTTT
>TRBV6-5|TRBJ2-7|TRBD2|-
CASRSGRADEQYF
TGTGCCAGCAGGAGCGGGAGAGCAGACGAGCAGTACTTC
>TRBV12-5|TRBJ2-5|TRBD2|once
CASKPHGGASQETQYF
TGTGCTAGTAAGCCTCACGGGGGGGCTTCCCAAGAGACCCAGTACTTC
>TRBV6-6|TRBJ1-5|-|-
CASSLTVGNQPQHF
TGTGCCAGCAGTTTAACGGTGGGCAATCAGCCCCAGCATTTT
>TRBV9|TRBJ1-4|-|-
CASSVNPIREKLFF
TGTGCCAGCAGCGTAAACCCTATTCGTGAAAAACTGTTTTTT
>TRBV13|TRBJ1-1|TRBD1|-
CASSFRRTGTGRTEAFF
TGTGCCAGCAGTTTCCGGCGTACCGGGACAGGGCGAACCGAAGCTTTCTTT
>TRBV9|TRBJ2-3|TRBD1|few
CASSVTGQTTDTQYF
TGTGCCAGCAGCGTAACGGGACAGACCACAGATACGCAGTATTTT
>TRBV7-8|TRBJ2-1|TRBD2|-
CASMRTSGGSNEQFF
TGTGCCAGCATGAGGACTAGCGGGGGGAGCAATGAGCAGTTCTTC
>TRBV28|TRBJ1-2|-|-
CASSDLTGLRGYTF
TGTGCCAGCAGTGACCTAACAGGGTTGCGGGGCTACACCTTC
>TRBV6-5|TRBJ2-7|-|-
CASSYNRGGEQYF
TGTGCCAGCAGTTACAACCGAGGGGGCGAGCAGTACTTC
>TRBV5-6|TRBJ2-1|TRBD1|few
CASSLRTGSNEQFF
TGTGCCAGCAGCCTTCGGACAGGGTCGAATGAGCAGTTCTTC
>TRBV7-9|TRBJ2-7|-|-
CASSLDNGEYEQYF
TGTGCCAGCAGCTTAGATAACGGGGAATACGAGCAGTACTTC
>TRBV9|TRBJ2-3|TRBD1|-
CASSPGTDPIPYTDTQYF
TGTGCCAGCAGCCCCGGGACAGACCCGATACCCTACACAGATACGCAGTATTTT
>TRBV28|TRBJ2-1|-|once
CASSLLGSGEQFF
TGTGCCAGCAGTTTGTTAGGGAGCGGGGAGCAGTTCTTC
>TRBV30|TRBJ2-7|TRBD1|few
CAWSGNRDSPYEQYF
TGTGCCTGGAGCGGTAACAGGGACAGTCCCTACGAGCAGTACTTC
>TRBV27|TRBJ1-2|TRBD1|-
CASSLSIDRGFRNYGYTF
TGTGCCAGCAGTTTATCGATCGACAGGGGTTTTAGAAACTATGGCTACACCTTC
>TRBV7-9|TRBJ2-1|-|-
CASSLRGNDYNEQFF
TGTGCCAGCAGCTTACGGGGTAACGACTACAATGAGCAGTTCTTC
>TRBV7-9|TRBJ1-2|TRBD1|-
CASSFDRGAYGYTF
TGTGCCAGCAGCTTCGACAGGGGGGCCTATGGCTACACCTTC
>TRBV29-1|TRBJ2-1|-|few
CSVESSQDSMDEQFF
TGCAGCGTTGAATCTTCGCAGGACAGCATGGATGAGCAGTTCTTC
>TRBV28|TRBJ2-3|-|-
CASSSPIASPTDTQYF
TGTGCCAGCAGTTCCCCTATAGCCTCCCCCACAGATACGCAGTATTTT
>TRBV10-1|TRBJ1-1|-|few
CASREQGNTEAFF
TGCGCCAGCAGGGAACAGGGGAACACTGAAGCTTTCTTT
>TRBV15|TRBJ2-6|-|-
CATSYDISGANVLTF
TGTGCCACCAGCTATGACATCTCTGGGGCCAACGTCCTGACTTTC
>TRBV5-4|TRBJ2-3|TRBD2|once
CASSYGGVSTDTQYF
TGTGCCAGCAGCTATGGGGGGGTGTCCACAGATACGCAGTATTTT
>TRBV13|TRBJ2-2|TRBD1|-
CASSQRDRVAGELFF
TGTGCCAGCAGCCAACGGGACAGGGTAGCCGGGGAGCTGTTTTTT